These 30 T cell receptor beta chains came from one sample sequenced in a study of T-cell reconstitution after alpha-beta-depleted transplantation in children. Preparing the TCRbeta library involved the use of unique molecular identifiers. One entry per CDR3 protein, called by TCRdb with MiXCR from the PCR reads. Here the sample spans approximately 290,000 distinct CDR3 sequences, more than 9% being singletons. The source was peripheral blood, collected 180 days after TCRalphabeta/CD19-depleted stem cell transplant. The receptor set was obtained from a male patient aged 2 to 9 who had a stem cell transplant for chronic granulomatous disease, so the T cells may come from the graft donor.

This clonotype showed up just once. This sequence may be a read error, since a much larger clone differs from it by one base. V gene TRBV29-1 combines with J gene TRBJ2-7; 11 bases map to TRBD2. This CDR3 is built from 14 residues. In germline, CDR1 is SQVTM, CDR2 ANQGSEA. The CDR3 is CSVLVGLAANEQNF. The CDR3 DNA is TGCAGCGTATTGGTGGGACTAGCGGCGAACGAGCAGAACTTC.

On this clonotype: A much larger clonotype is one base distant, so this may be a read error. This chain connects TRBV20-1 to TRBJ2-1, with D possibly matching TRBD1 (6 bases). Germline CDR1 and CDR2: DFQATT and SNEGSKA (reference sequence). The CDR3 contains 15 residues. The CDR3 nucleotides read TGCAGAGCTACTGCCTACAGGGTCTCCTACAATGAGCAGTTCTTC. Protein sequence: CRATAYRVSYNEQFF.

The sample holds many counts of this clonotype. The chain links TRBV5-6 to TRBJ1-6; D might be TRBD1 (5 bases). With 4 bases removed from V and 9 bases from J, the gap between germline ends came to 14 bases. There are 14 residues in the CDR3. Germline V CDR1 and CDR2: SGHDT, YYEEEE. CDR3 sequence reads: CASSPGTGGSPLHF. CDR3 DNA sequence: TGTGCCAGCAGCCCTGGGACCGGCGGTTCACCCCTCCACTTT.

This clonotype was recorded at least ten times. The chain joins TRBV18 to TRBJ1-1; TRBD1 is a possible D gene (6 bases). V shed 6 bases and J shed 1 base, with 12 bases lying between them. The CDR3 is made up of 14 amino acids. Germline CDR1 and CDR2: KGHSH and LQKENI. CDR3 in DNA: TGTGCCAGCTCCCACGGCAGGGGGAACACTGAAGCTTTCTTT. This gives the protein CASSHGRGNTEAFF.

This clonotype appeared many times. The J gene is TRBJ1-1, the V gene TRBV5-1; D is unresolved. This CDR3 contains 14 residues. Per the germline V gene, CDR1 is SGHRS and CDR2 is YFSETQ. The V end lost 0 bases, the J end lost 1 base, and 7 bases lay between the germline ends. CDR3 nucleotides: TGCGCCAGCAGCTTGGTTCCGGAGAACACTGAAGCTTTCTTT. Translated, it gives CASSLVPENTEAFF. The complete variable domain, with remaining parts taken from reference TRBV5-1 and TRBJ1-1, reads KAGVTQTPRYLIKTRGQQVTLSCSPISGHRSVSWYQQTPGQGLQFLFEYFSETQRNKGNFPGRFSGRQFSNSRSEMNVSTLELGDSALYLCASSLVPENTEAFFGQGTRLTVV.

This clonotype occurred many times. The V and J genes are TRBV20-1 and TRBJ2-3, with 8 positions matching TRBD2. The CDR3 length is 12 residues. Germline lookup yields CDR1 DFQATT and CDR2 SNEGSKA (reference sequence). The junction had 2 bases not matched to a gene; V was cut back by 6 bases and J by 3 bases. The CDR3 is CSATGGTDTQYF. The CDR3 DNA follows: TGCAGTGCGACGGGAGGGACAGATACGCAGTATTTT.

There are many counts of this clonotype. This chain links TRBV11-2 with TRBJ2-7, with 8 bases identical to TRBD1. V dropped 1 base and J dropped 3; count of bases not matched to a gene: 5. CDR1 is SGHAT and CDR2 is FQNNGV in the germline V gene. The length of the CDR3 is 15 residues. CDR3 DNA sequence: TGTGCCAGCAGCTTAGGGGACAGGACGATCTACGAGCAGTACTTC. This sequence encodes CASSLGDRTIYEQYF. The full variable domain, its missing parts supplied by reference TRBV11-2 and TRBJ2-7, is EAGVAQSPRYKIIEKRQSVAFWCNPISGHATLYWYQQILGQGPKLLIQFQNNGVVDDSQLPKDRFSAERLKGVDSTLKIQPAKLEDSAVYLCASSLGDRTIYEQYFGPGTRLTVT.

In this sample, this clonotype turned up many times. The chain is built from TRBV7-9 and TRBJ2-1; D gene ambiguous. V was cut by 1 base and J by 3 bases, with 7 bases left in between. Germline assignment: CDR1 SEHNR and CDR2 FQNEAQ (reference sequence). There are 14 residues in the CDR3. The CDR3 DNA reads as TGTGCCAGCAGCTTAGGCAGAGTCTACAATGAGCAGTTCTTC. Translation: CASSLGRVYNEQFF.

This clonotype appeared many times. This chain connects TRBV19 to TRBJ2-1; a possible D gene is TRBD1 (6 bases). The CDR3 is made up of 14 amino acids. Between the trimmed V and J ends, which lost 5 bases and 8 bases, there was a span of 16 bases. Germline lookup yields CDR1 LNHDA and CDR2 SQIVND (reference sequence). In nucleotides, the CDR3 is TGTGCCAGTAGTGTCCAGGGGCAGGTCCATGAGCAGTTCTTC. Protein sequence: CASSVQGQVHEQFF.

This clonotype has ten or more counts. The rearrangement joins TRBV11-2 to TRBJ1-1, with D uncertain. The CDR3 has 14 amino acids. Trimming removed 4 bases from V and 5 bases from J, with 14 bases in between. CDR1 and CDR2 (germline): SGHAT, FQNNGV. The CDR3 protein is CASSSTRLGTEAFF. For the CDR3, the DNA is TGTGCCAGCAGCTCGACACGGCTGGGTACTGAAGCTTTCTTT.

This clonotype was seen repeatedly, ten times or more. The chain combines TRBV7-2 with TRBJ2-7; 8 bases agree with TRBD1. Trimming took 5 bases from V and 4 from J; bases not matched to a gene: 7. The CDR3 extends over 14 amino acids. Germline V gene lookup returns CDR1 SGHTA and CDR2 FQGNSA. The CDR3 sequence: CASSISGTGYEQYF. DNA of the CDR3: TGTGCCAGCAGCATCTCCGGGACAGGTTACGAGCAGTACTTC.

This clonotype was counted many times. The chain links TRBV5-1 to TRBJ2-1; D call uncertain. The V end lost 3 bases, the J end lost 5 bases, and 3 bases lay between the germline ends. The CDR3 totals 11 residues. Germline CDR1 reads SGHRS; CDR2 reads YFSETQ. As DNA, the CDR3 is TGCGCCAGCAGCTCGAACAATGAGCAGTTCTTC. Translated: CASSSNNEQFF.

This clonotype was observed many times. This chain uses TRBV12-3 or TRBV12-4 with TRBJ1-1, with D possibly being TRBD1 (5 bases). CDR3 length: 13 amino acids. Trimming stripped 6 bases from V and 1 base from J, with 9 bases between. CDR3 loop: CASRMTENTEAFF. DNA of the CDR3: TGTGCCAGCAGGATGACAGAGAACACTGAAGCTTTCTTT.

There are many counts of this clonotype. The rearrangement uses TRBV15 and TRBJ2-7; TRBD2 is a possible D gene (5 bases). This CDR3 region has 18 residues. V was shortened by 1 base and J by 3 bases, with 22 bases between the two germline ends. Looked up from germline, CDR1 is LNHNV and CDR2 is YYDKDF (reference sequence). The CDR3 DNA reads as TGTGCCACCAGCAGAGGCGTCCCAGGTCAGAGAGGGAACTACGAGCAGTACTTC. Translating gives CATSRGVPGQRGNYEQYF.

This clonotype was observed at least ten times. V and J are TRBV5-5 and TRBJ2-3; TRBD1 matches 9 bases. V shed 4 bases, J shed 0 bases, and the junction held 6 bases outside the gene matches. Germline V gene data show CDR1 as SGHKS and CDR2 as YYEKEE (reference sequence). This CDR3 spans 16 amino acids. The CDR3 spells CASSPRDRVSTDTQYF. The CDR3 nucleotides are TGTGCCAGCAGCCCCCGGGACAGGGTTAGCACAGATACGCAGTATTTT.

The chain recombines TRBV5-1 with TRBJ2-7; no firm D call. The V and J ends lost 1 base and 4 bases respectively, with 9 bases between them. Germline V gives CDR1 SGHRS, CDR2 YFSETQ. This CDR3 has 13 residues. This chain's CDR3 is CASSLRAVYEQYF. CDR3 nucleotide sequence: TGCGCCAGCAGCTTGAGGGCAGTGTACGAGCAGTACTTC.

There are many counts of this clonotype. The chain recombines TRBV27 with TRBJ2-7; unclear D gene. CDR1 is MNHEY, CDR2 SMNVEV, per germline (reference sequence). V was clipped by 6 bases and J by 0 bases, with 21 bases between them. The CDR3 sequence is 17 residues long. The CDR3 DNA reads as TGTGCCAGCAGCCCTCGTTTCGCCTTTTCCCACTCCTACGAGCAGTACTTC. Translating it yields CASSPRFAFSHSYEQYF.

This clonotype was found many times. V gene TRBV28 combines with J gene TRBJ2-7; TRBD2 agrees at 9 bases. J gave up 6 bases and V 1 base, and 7 bases lay outside the gene matches. The length of the CDR3 is 15 residues. The germline CDR1 and CDR2 sequences are MDHEN and SYDVKM. In nucleotides, the CDR3 is TGTGCCAGCAGTTTATATTCTAGCGGGATTAGCGAGCAGTACTTC. Its protein product is CASSLYSSGISEQYF.

This clonotype was seen repeatedly, ten times or more. For the CDR3, the DNA is TGTGCCAGCAGTTTGGGGGGACAGGGGCTCTATGGCTACACCTTC. Encoded protein: CASSLGGQGLYGYTF. The chain combines TRBV27 with TRBJ1-2; 10 nucleotides agree with TRBD1. This CDR3 has 15 amino acids. CDR1 and CDR2 (germline): MNHEY, SMNVEV (reference sequence). V trimming: 3 bases; J trimming: 4 bases; junction bases outside the gene matches: 5.

Many counts were recorded for this clonotype. The genes are TRBV12-3 or TRBV12-4 and TRBJ2-5, with D unclear. Trimming removed 0 bases at V and 5 bases at J, with 10 bases between. The CDR3 totals 14 residues. CDR3 sequence reads: CASSLAPPRETQYF. The CDR3 nucleotides are TGTGCCAGCAGTTTAGCCCCCCCGAGGGAGACCCAGTACTTC.

This clonotype was recorded at least ten times. The rearrangement links TRBV6-5 to TRBJ2-7, with 10 bases that match TRBD1. The germline CDR1 and CDR2 sequences are MNHEY and SVGAGI. The CDR3 is made up of 15 amino acids. The V and J ends lost 7 bases and 3 bases, in that order; junction bases with no gene match: 9. The CDR3 DNA reads as TGTGCCAGCACCAACCTCGGACAGGGGGGCTACGAGCAGTACTTC. Amino acid sequence: CASTNLGQGGYEQYF.

This clonotype came up many times. J is TRBJ2-5 and V is TRBV5-1; no reliable D call. The V gene's germline CDR1 is SGHRS and CDR2 YFSETQ. CDR3 length: 15 residues. V gave up 3 bases and J gave up 0 bases, with 12 bases separating them. This CDR3 is CASSSTISYQETQYF. The CDR3 nucleotides read TGCGCCAGCAGCTCGACGATCTCGTACCAAGAGACCCAGTACTTC.

This clonotype was recorded at least ten times. The chain links TRBV7-8 to TRBJ2-1; either TRBD1 or TRBD2 may fit D (5 bases each). The V gene lost 7 bases and the J gene lost 4 bases, with 11 bases spanning the gap. The CDR3 sequence is 13 residues long. Looked up from germline, CDR1 is SGHVS and CDR2 is FQNEAQ. The CDR3 region has the DNA TGTGCCAGCACCTCTGGGACGTACAATGAGCAGTTCTTC. It yields the protein CASTSGTYNEQFF.

The sample holds many counts of this clonotype. The V call is TRBV12-3 or TRBV12-4, the J call TRBJ2-7; no firm D call. This CDR3 spans 15 amino acids. Trimming cost V 5 bases and J 4 bases, with 18 bases left between them. CDR3 nucleotides: TGTGCCAGCAGTACCCGGCCCCGACGATATTACGAGCAGTACTTC. Translated: CASSTRPRRYYEQYF.

This clonotype was observed many times. J is TRBJ2-3 and V is TRBV12-3 or TRBV12-4, with D uncertain. This CDR3 spans 12 amino acids. V lost 2 bases, J lost 6 bases, and 6 bases lay in between. The CDR3 loop reads CASSLRRDTQYF. The CDR3 DNA reads as TGTGCCAGCAGTTTAAGAAGGGATACGCAGTATTTT.

This clonotype has ten or more counts. This rearrangement joins TRBV4-2 to TRBJ2-3, with TRBD2 matching over 7 bases. The germline V gene has CDR1 LGHNA and CDR2 YNFKEQ. The CDR3 has 16 residues. Trimming removed 0 bases from V and 2 bases from J; junction bases left unmatched: 5. The CDR3 is CASSQDPAGATDTQYF. The CDR3 DNA sequence: TGTGCCAGCAGCCAAGATCCGGCGGGAGCCACAGATACGCAGTATTTT.

Ten or more counts support this clonotype. CDR3 loop: CASSLTLASGRGTQYF. The CDR3 coding sequence is TGTGCCAGCAGTTTAACCCTGGCTAGCGGGAGGGGGACCCAGTACTTC. The chain uses TRBV27 and TRBJ2-5; 12 positions agree with TRBD2. The junction had 8 bases not matched to a gene; V was cut back by 2 bases and J by 7 bases. Looked up from germline, CDR1 is MNHEY and CDR2 is SMNVEV (reference sequence). The CDR3 totals 16 residues.

This clonotype was picked up many times. This chain links TRBV12-3 or TRBV12-4 with TRBJ2-5; D remains unclear. V was trimmed by 2 bases and J by 3 bases, leaving 4 bases between them. There are 12 residues in the CDR3. CDR3 sequence reads: CASSLSEETQYF. The CDR3, as DNA: TGTGCCAGCAGTTTATCGGAAGAGACCCAGTACTTC.

This clonotype was seen many times. V usage is TRBV7-2 and J usage is TRBJ2-1, with TRBD2 identical over 12 bases. The CDR3 sequence is 16 residues long. V lost 5 bases and J lost 5; bases outside the gene matches: 7. Germline lookup yields CDR1 SGHTA and CDR2 FQGNSA. The chain's CDR3 is CASSTRLAGVHNEQFF. The CDR3 DNA reads as TGTGCCAGCAGCACACGACTAGCGGGAGTCCACAATGAGCAGTTCTTC.

This clonotype was seen many times. As DNA, the CDR3 is TGTGCCAGCAGCTTAGCCCCAGGGGGCGTGGAGACCCAGTACTTC. Protein product: CASSLAPGGVETQYF. The rearrangement joins TRBV7-2 to TRBJ2-5; 8 bases map to TRBD1. The CDR3 spans 15 residues. Germline assignment: CDR1 SGHTA and CDR2 FQGNSA. V dropped 0 bases and J dropped 5; count of bases not matched to a gene: 5. Using reference TRBV7-2 and TRBJ2-5 for the parts outside the CDR3, the full variable domain is GAGVSQSPSNKVTEKGKDVELRCDPISGHTALYWYRQSLGQGLEFLIYFQGNSAPDKSGLPSDRFSAERTGGSVSTLTIQRTQQEDSAVYLCASSLAPGGVETQYFGPGTRLLVL.